This TCR beta chain is drawn from a study of blood T cell repertoires in COVID-19. Background on the study: Sites across the United States, Italy and Spain contributed samples from acute and convalescent COVID-19. PBMCs, B-cell-depleted T cells, or T cells were the source of the cDNA or gDNA that made up the material.

Participants' reported clinical history set cohort assignment. There are 12 residues in the CDR3. CDR1 is SQVTM and CDR2 is ANQGSEA in the germline V gene. Trimming took off 6 bases at V and 10 bases at J, with 16 bases between the two ends. Original data processing: Reference gene primer amplification gave estimated nucleated cell counts. Sequenced by immunoSEQ multiplex PCR; TCRdb stores in-frame clones only, minus some. V, J and clone size derive from that table, while D and trimming were established from the DNA sequence. The profile covers under 300,000 clones, with about 90% appearing a single time and about 6.9% taken by the ten largest.

The sequenced material came from PBMCs or T cells enriched from blood (not recorded which). The chain uses TRBV29-1 and TRBJ2-1; possible D gene TRBD2, 5 bases. The receptor was derived from a woman in her twenties or thirties with acute COVID-19. CDR3 loop: CSVPDAGEEQFF. The CDR3 nucleotides read TGCAGCGTACCCGACGCGGGTGAAGAGCAGTTCTTC.